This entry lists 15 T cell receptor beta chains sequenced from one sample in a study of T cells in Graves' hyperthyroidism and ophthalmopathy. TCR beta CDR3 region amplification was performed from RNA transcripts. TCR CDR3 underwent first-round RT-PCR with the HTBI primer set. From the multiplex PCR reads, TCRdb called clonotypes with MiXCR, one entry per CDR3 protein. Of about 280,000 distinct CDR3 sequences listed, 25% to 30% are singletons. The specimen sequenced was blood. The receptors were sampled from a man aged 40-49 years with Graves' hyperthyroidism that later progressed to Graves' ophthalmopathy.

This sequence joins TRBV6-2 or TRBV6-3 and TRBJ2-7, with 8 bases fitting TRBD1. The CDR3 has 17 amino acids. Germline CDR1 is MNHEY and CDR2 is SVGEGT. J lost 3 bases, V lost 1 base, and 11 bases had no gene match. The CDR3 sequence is CASSYLTPPGGSYEQYF. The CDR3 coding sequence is TGTGCCAGCAGTTACTTAACCCCTCCAGGGGGCAGCTACGAGCAGTACTTC.

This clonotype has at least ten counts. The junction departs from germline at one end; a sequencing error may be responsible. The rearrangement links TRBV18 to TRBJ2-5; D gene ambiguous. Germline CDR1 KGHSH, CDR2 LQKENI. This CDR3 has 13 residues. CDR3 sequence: CAGSPPSIETQYF. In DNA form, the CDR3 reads TGTGCCGGCTCACCACCCTCCATCGAGACCCAGTACTTC.

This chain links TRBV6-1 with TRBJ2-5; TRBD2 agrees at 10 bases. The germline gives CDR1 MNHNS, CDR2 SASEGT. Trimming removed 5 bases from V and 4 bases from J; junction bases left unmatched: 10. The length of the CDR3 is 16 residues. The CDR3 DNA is TGTGCCAGCAGTACCCGGGATAGCGGGAGGAGAGAGACCCAGTACTTC. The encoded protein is CASSTRDSGRRETQYF.

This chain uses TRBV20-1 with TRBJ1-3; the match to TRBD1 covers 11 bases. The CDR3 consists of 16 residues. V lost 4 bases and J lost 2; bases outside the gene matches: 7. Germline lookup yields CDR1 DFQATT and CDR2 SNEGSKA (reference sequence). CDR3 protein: CSATKPGQGAGNTIYF. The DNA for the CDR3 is TGCAGTGCTACGAAGCCGGGACAGGGGGCTGGAAACACCATATATTTT.

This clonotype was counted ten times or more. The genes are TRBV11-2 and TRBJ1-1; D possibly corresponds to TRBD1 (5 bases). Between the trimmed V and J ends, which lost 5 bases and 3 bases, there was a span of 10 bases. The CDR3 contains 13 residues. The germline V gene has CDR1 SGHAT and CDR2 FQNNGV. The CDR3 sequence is CASSPARDTEAFF. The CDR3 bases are TGTGCCAGCAGCCCAGCCAGGGACACTGAAGCTTTCTTT.

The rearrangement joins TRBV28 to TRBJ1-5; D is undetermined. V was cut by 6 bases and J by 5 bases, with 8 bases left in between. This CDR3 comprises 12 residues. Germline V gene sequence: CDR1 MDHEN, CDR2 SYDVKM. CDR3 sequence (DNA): TGTGCCAGCAGCTATCGGGATCAGCCCCAGCATTTT. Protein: CASSYRDQPQHF.

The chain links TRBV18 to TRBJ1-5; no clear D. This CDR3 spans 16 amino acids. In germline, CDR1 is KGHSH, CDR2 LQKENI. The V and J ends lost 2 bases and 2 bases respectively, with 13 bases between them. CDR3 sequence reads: CASSPLRAGGNQPQHF. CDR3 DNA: TGTGCCAGCTCACCATTAAGGGCGGGTGGCAATCAGCCCCAGCATTTT.

CDR3 protein: CASSYVAGVSEQYF. In DNA, the CDR3 is TGTGCCAGCAGCTATGTAGCGGGAGTGTCCGAGCAGTACTTC. The V and J genes are TRBV7-2 and TRBJ2-7; 9 bases are shared with TRBD2. The germline V gene encodes CDR1 SGHTA and CDR2 FQGNSA. The J segment lost 6 bases and the V segment lost 4 bases, leaving 7 bases of the junction unmatched. The CDR3 loop spans 14 amino acids.

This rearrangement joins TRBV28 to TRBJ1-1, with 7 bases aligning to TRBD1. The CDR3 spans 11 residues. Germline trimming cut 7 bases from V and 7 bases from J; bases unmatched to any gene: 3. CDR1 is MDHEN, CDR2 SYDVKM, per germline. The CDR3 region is CASIRQGEAFF. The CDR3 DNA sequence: TGTGCCAGCATCAGACAGGGTGAAGCTTTCTTT.

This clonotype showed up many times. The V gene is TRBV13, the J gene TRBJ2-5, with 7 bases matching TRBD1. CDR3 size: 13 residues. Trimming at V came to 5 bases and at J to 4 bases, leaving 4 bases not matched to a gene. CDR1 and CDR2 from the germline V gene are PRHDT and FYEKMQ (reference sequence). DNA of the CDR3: TGTGCCAGCAGCCTCTACAGGGGAGAGACCCAGTACTTC. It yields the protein CASSLYRGETQYF.

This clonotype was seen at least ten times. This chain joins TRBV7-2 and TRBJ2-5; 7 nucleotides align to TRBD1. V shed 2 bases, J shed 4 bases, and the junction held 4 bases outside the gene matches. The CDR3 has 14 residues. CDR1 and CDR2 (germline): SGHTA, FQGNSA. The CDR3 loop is CASSLPTGRETQYF. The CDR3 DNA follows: TGTGCCAGCAGCTTACCGACAGGGAGAGAGACCCAGTACTTC. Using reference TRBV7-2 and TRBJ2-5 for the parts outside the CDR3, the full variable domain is GAGVSQSPSNKVTEKGKDVELRCDPISGHTALYWYRQSLGQGLEFLIYFQGNSAPDKSGLPSDRFSAERTGGSVSTLTIQRTQQEDSAVYLCASSLPTGRETQYFGPGTRLLVL.

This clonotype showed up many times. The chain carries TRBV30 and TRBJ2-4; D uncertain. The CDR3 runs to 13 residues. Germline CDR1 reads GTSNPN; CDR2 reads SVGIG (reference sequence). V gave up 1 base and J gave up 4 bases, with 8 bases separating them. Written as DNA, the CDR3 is TGTGCCTGGAGTGACTTGGGGAAAAACATTCAGTACTTC. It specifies CAWSDLGKNIQYF.

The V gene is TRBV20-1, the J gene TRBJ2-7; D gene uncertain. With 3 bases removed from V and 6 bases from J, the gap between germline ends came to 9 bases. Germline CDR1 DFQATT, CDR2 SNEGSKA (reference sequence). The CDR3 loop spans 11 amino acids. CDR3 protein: CSASQPLEQYF. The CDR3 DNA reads TGCAGTGCTAGTCAACCCCTCGAGCAGTACTTC.

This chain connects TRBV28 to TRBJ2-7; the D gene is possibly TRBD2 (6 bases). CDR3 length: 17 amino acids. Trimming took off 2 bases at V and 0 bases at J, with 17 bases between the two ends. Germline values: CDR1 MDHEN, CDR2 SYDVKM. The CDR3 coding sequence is TGTGCCAGCAGTTTAATCCTCAGGGCGGGAACCTCCTACGAGCAGTACTTC. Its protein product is CASSLILRAGTSYEQYF.

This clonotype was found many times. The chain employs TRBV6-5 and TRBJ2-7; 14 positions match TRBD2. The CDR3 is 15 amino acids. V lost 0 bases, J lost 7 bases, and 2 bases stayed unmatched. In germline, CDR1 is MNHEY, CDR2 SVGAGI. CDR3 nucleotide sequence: TGTGCCAGCAGTTACTCGACTAGCGGGAGGGAAGAGCAGTACTTC. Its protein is CASSYSTSGREEQYF.